Listed below are T cell receptor beta chains from one sample, sequenced in a study of blood T cell repertoires in COVID-19. TCRdb's table, derived via immunoSEQ multiplex PCR, lists solely in-frame clones and lacks some. This table has approximately 190,000 clones, about 83% appearing once. The sample was PBMCs or T cells enriched from blood (not recorded which). These receptors came from a woman younger than 45 who had been exposed to COVID-19. CDR3s leave out the opening cysteine and the closing phenylalanine or tryptophan. The order of the fields is V gene, J gene, CDR3 protein.

>TRBV11-2|TRBJ2-5
ASTRAQGMWETQY
>TRBV6-5|TRBJ1-1
ASSYQGFTEAF
>TRBV27|TRBJ2-1
ASSPGTGSYNEQF
>TRBV11-2|TRBJ1-6
ASSLLYSPLH
>TRBV30|TRBJ1-1
AWSREDQHFTEAF
>TRBV6-5|TRBJ1-2
ASTPTGNNYGYT
>TRBV7-9|TRBJ1-2
ASTINVGANYGYT
>TRBV3-1/TRBV3-2|TRBJ2-1
ASSQDLAGWEQF
>TRBV9|TRBJ2-1
ASSVEAGTEQF
>TRBV7-9|TRBJ1-4
ASSSREANEKLF
>TRBV29-1|TRBJ1-2
SVGGLGYT
>TRBV19|TRBJ1-5
ASSIVGQSNQPQH
>TRBV6-4|TRBJ2-3
ASSSAGGGTDTQY
>TRBV7-9|TRBJ1-1
ASSPFVGQGGRNTEAF
>TRBV19|TRBJ1-5
ASSWTGGNQPQH
>TRBV19|TRBJ1-4
ASRVGQGRFVTNEKLF
>TRBV5-6|TRBJ1-2
ASSLFQDYGYT
>TRBV30|TRBJ2-7
AWNLASGGADSHEQY
>TRBV19|TRBJ1-6
ASSIEFQGGTSPLH
>TRBV6-1|TRBJ2-1
ASSEGAGEYNEQF
>TRBV9|TRBJ2-5
ASSRGRAETQY
>TRBV2|TRBJ2-7
ASSGQGSGYEQY
>TRBV5-1|TRBJ1-1
ASSLQGGHTEAF
>TRBV9|TRBJ1-6
ASRGGGVGSPLH
>TRBV7-9|TRBJ1-1
ASSLAQGRNTEAF
>TRBV27|TRBJ1-5
ASSSISNQPQH
>TRBV10-3|TRBJ2-7
AISGTGLTEQY
>TRBV12-3/TRBV12-4|TRBJ1-1
ASKRQGREAF
>TRBV19|TRBJ1-5
ASNTGGSQPQH
>TRBV12-5|TRBJ2-1
ASGLPERGPQNEQF
>TRBV12-3/TRBV12-4|TRBJ2-1
ASSFPGNEQF
>TRBV29-1|TRBJ1-5
SVSDGFLGNQPQH
>TRBV5-1|TRBJ1-4
ASSLVGEGEKLF
>TRBV7-9|TRBJ2-7
ASSLASGHAYEQY
>TRBV27|TRBJ2-7
ASSFRGGAYEQY
>TRBV9|TRBJ1-4
ASSETGGAEKLF
>TRBV11-3|TRBJ1-1
ASSSDRGSEAF
>TRBV5-1|TRBJ1-1
ASRLGLQVNTEAF
>TRBV5-1|TRBJ2-7
ASSSGTGTLYEQY
>TRBV7-9|TRBJ1-1
ASSLSGEIGTEAF
>TRBV6-2/TRBV6-3|TRBJ2-1
ASSQTFPGLLEQF
>TRBV6-5|TRBJ2-7
ASSYSSYSYEQY
>TRBV19|TRBJ2-5
ASSIVGGGEETQY
>TRBV7-3|TRBJ1-6
ASSTGSTNSPLH
>TRBV30|TRBJ1-5
AWSPTDRNQPQH
>TRBV4-1|TRBJ2-7
ASSLAGKAYEQY
>TRBV24-1|TRBJ2-1
ATSAPGAGARDEQF
>TRBV29-1|TRBJ1-2
SVGQVDDGYT
>TRBV9|TRBJ1-6
ASSRGANSPLH
>TRBV30|TRBJ2-2
AWSTLPTGELF
>TRBV19|TRBJ1-3
ASSIATASGNTIY
>TRBV6-5|TRBJ1-5
ASRVQGYSDQPQH
>TRBV19|TRBJ1-5
ASSTGRNQPQH
>TRBV29-1|TRBJ1-4
SVGRPGQGSEKLF
>TRBV5-5|TRBJ2-7
ASSLDWGGEQY
>TRBV15|TRBJ1-2
ATSRGSGTANYGYT
>TRBV14|TRBJ2-7
ASSHTSGGTEQY